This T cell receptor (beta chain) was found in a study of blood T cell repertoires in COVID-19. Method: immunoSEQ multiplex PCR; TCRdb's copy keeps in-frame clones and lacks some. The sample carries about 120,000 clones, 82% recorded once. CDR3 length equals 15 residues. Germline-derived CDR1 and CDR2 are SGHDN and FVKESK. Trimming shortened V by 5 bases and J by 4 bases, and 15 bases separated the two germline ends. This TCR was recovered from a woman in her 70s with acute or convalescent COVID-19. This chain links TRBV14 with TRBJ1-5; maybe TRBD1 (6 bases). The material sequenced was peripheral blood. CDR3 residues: CASSYLGGRNQPQHF. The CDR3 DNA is TGTGCCAGCAGCTACCTGGGGGGGCGAAATCAGCCCCAGCATTTT.